This T cell receptor beta chain was captured by sequencing in a study of cytotoxic CD8 clonotypes in ibrutinib-treated CLL. Across the whole study: Included were about a dozen relapsed/refractory and about 15 treatment-naive patients, of whom roughly 17 were IGHV unmutated.

Sequencing used immunoSEQ multiplex PCR; TCRdb keeps in-frame clones, though not all of them. The data show about 130,000 clones, approximately 81% seen once. The germline CDR1 and CDR2 sequences are LGHNA and YSLEER. Trimming left V 0 bases short and J 4 bases short, with 10 bases between. This CDR3 region has 15 residues. This specimen was PBMCs, taken after 12 months of ibrutinib treatment. The clonotype was recovered from a human donor with chronic lymphocytic leukemia. J is TRBJ1-5 and V is TRBV4-3; D is unclear. The CDR3 DNA sequence: TGCGCCAGCAGCCAAGACAGAATAAAAAATCAGCCCCAGCATTTT. Amino acids: CASSQDRIKNQPQHF.